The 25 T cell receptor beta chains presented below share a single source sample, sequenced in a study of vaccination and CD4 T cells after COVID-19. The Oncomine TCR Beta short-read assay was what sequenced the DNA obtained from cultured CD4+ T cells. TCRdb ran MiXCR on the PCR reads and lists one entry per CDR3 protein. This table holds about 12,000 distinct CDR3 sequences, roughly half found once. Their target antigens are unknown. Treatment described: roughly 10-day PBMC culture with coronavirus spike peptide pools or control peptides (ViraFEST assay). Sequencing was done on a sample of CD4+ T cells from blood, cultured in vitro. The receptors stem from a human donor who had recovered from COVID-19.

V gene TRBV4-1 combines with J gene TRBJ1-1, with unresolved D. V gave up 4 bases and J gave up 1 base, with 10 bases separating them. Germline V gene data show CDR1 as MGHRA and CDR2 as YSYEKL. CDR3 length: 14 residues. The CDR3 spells CASSPMWANTEAFF. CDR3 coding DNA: TGCGCCAGCAGCCCGATGTGGGCGAACACTGAAGCTTTCTTT.

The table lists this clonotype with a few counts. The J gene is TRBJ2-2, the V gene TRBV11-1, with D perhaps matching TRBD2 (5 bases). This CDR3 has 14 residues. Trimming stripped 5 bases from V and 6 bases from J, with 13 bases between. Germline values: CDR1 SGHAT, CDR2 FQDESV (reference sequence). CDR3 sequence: CASSTRVAAGELFF. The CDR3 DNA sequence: TGTGCCAGCAGCACTAGGGTGGCGGCCGGGGAGCTGTTTTTT.

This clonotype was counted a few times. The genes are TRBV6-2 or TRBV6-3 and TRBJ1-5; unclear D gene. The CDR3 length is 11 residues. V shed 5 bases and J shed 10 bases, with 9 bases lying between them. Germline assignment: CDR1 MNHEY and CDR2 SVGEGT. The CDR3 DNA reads TGTGCCAGCAGTGCAGCCGGCCCCCAGCATTTT. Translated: CASSAAGPQHF.

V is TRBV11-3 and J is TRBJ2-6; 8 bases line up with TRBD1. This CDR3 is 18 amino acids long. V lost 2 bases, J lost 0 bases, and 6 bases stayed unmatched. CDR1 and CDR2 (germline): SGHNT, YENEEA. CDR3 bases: TGTGCCAGCAGCTTAAGGCCAGGGGGCCTCTCTGGGGCCAACGTCCTGACTTTC. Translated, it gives CASSLRPGGLSGANVLTF. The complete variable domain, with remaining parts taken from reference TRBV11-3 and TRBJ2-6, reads EAGVVQSPRYKIIEKKQPVAFWCNPISGHNTLYWYLQNLGQGPELLIRYENEEAVDDSQLPKDRFSAERLKGVDSTLKIQPAELGDSAVYLCASSLRPGGLSGANVLTFGAGSRLTVL.

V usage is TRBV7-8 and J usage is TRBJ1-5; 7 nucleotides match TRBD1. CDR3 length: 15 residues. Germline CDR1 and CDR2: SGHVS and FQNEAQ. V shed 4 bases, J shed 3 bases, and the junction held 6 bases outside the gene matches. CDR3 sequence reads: CASSSQTGPNQPQHF. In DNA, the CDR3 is TGTGCCAGCAGCTCACAGACAGGGCCCAATCAGCCCCAGCATTTT.

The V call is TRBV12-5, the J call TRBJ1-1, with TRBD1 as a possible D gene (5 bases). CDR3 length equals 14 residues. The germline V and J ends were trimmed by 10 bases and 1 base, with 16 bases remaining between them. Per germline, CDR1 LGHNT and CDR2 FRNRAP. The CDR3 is CATGAGLANTEAFF. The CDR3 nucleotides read TGTGCTACGGGCGCGGGGCTGGCGAACACTGAAGCTTTCTTT.

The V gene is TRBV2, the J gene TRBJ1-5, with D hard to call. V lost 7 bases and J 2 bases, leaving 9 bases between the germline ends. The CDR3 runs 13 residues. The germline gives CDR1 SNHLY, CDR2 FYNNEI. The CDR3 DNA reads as TGTGCCAGCAAAGGGCGAGGCAATCAGCCCCAGCATTTT. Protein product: CASKGRGNQPQHF.

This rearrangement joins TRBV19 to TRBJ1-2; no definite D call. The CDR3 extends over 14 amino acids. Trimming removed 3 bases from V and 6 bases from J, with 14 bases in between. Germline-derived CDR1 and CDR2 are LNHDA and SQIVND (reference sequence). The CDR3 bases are TGTGCCAGTAGTATGACCTCGGGCGGCGATGGCTACACCTTC. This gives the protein CASSMTSGGDGYTF. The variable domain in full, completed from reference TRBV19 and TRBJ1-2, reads DGGITQSPKYLFRKEGQNVTLSCEQNLNHDAMYWYRQDPGQGLRLIYYSQIVNDFQKGDIAEGYSVSREKKESFPLTVTSAQKNPTAFYLCASSMTSGGDGYTFGSGTRLTVV.

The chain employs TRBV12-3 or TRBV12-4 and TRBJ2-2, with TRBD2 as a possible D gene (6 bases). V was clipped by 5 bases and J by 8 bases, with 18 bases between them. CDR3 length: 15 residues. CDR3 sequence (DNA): TGTGCCAGCAGTCCTACTAGCCAGCAATTTGGGGAGCTGTTTTTT. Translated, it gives CASSPTSQQFGELFF.

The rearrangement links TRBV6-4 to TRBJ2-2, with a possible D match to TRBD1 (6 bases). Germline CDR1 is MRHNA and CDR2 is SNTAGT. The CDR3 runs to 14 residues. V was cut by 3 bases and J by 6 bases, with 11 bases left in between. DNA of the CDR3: TGTGCCAGCAGTGAGGGGGCAGGGCCCGGGGAGCTGTTTTTT. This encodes CASSEGAGPGELFF.

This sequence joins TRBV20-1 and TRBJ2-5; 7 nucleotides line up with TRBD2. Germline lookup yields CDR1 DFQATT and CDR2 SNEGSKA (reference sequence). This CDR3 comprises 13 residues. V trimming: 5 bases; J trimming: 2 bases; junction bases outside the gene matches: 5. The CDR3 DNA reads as TGCAGTGCTTCGGGGACTATGCAAGAGACCCAGTACTTC. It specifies CSASGTMQETQYF.

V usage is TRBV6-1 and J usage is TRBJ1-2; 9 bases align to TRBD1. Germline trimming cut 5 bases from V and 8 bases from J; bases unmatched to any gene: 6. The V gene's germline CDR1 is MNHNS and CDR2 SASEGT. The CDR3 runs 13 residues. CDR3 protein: CASSRQGVKGYTF. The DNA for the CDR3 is TGTGCCAGCAGTCGACAGGGGGTCAAGGGCTACACCTTC.

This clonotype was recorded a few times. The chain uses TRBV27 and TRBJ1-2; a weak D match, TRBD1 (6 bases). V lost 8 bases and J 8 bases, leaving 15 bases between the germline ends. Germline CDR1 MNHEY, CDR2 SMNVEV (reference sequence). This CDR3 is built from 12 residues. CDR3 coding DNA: TGTGCCAGCTCGGGGGGGCCCTGGGGCTACACCTTC. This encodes CASSGGPWGYTF.

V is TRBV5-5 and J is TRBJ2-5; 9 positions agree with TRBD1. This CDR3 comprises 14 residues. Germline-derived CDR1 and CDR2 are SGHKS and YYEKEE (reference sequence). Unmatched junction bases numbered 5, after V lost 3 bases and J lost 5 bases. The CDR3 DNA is TGTGCCAGCAGCTATACAGGGGGCGGGGAGACCCAGTACTTC. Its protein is CASSYTGGGETQYF.

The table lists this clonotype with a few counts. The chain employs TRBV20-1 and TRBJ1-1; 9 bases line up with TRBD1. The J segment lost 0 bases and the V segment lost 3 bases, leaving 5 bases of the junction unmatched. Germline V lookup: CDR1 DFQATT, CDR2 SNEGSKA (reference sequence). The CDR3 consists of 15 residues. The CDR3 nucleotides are TGCAGTGCTAGGCACGGGGACAGGGTGAACACTGAAGCTTTCTTT. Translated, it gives CSARHGDRVNTEAFF.

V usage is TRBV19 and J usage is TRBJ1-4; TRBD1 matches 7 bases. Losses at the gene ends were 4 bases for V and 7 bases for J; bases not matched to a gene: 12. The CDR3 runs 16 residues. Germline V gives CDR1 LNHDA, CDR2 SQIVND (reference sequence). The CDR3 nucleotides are TGTGCCAGTAGTAGCCGAATCAGGGGGAACCTTGAAAAACTGTTTTTT. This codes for CASSSRIRGNLEKLFF.

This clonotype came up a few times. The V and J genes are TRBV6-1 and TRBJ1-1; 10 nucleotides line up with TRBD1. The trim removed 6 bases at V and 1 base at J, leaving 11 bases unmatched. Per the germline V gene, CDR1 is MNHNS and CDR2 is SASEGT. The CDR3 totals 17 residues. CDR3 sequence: CASSSVGTGDRNTEAFF. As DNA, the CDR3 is TGTGCCAGCAGCTCCGTAGGGACAGGGGACCGGAACACTGAAGCTTTCTTT.

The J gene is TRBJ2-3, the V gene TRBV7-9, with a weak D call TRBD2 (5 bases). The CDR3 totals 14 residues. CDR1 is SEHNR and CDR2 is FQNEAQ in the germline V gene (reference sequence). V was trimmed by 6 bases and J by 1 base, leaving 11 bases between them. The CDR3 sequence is CASRGIGGTDTQYF. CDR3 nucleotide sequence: TGTGCCAGCAGAGGGATCGGGGGCACAGATACGCAGTATTTT.

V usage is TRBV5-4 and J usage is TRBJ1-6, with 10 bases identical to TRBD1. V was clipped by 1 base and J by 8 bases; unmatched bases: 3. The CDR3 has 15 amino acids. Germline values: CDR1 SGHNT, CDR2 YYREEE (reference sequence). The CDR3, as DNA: TGTGCCAGCAGCTTGATGGGACAGGGGTATTCACCCCTCCACTTT. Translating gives CASSLMGQGYSPLHF.

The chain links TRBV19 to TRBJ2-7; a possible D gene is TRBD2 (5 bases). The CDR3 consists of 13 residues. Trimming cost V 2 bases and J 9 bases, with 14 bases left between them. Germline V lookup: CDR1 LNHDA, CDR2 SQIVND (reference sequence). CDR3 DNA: TGTGCCAGTAGTATAAGCCCTAGCTCTGGGCAGTACTTC. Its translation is CASSISPSSGQYF.

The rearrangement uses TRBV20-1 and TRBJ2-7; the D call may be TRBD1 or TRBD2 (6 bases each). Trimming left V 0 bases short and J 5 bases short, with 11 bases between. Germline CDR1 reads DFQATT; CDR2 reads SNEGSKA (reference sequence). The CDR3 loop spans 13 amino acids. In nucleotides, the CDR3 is TGCAGTGCTAGAGACGGGGGCACTCACGAGCAGTACTTC. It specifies CSARDGGTHEQYF.

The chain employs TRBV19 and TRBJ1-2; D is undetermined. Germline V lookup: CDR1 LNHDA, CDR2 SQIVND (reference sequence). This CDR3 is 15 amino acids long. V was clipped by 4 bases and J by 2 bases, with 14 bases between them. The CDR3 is CASSRGSLANYGYTF. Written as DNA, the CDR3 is TGTGCCAGTAGTAGAGGGTCTCTAGCGAACTATGGCTACACCTTC. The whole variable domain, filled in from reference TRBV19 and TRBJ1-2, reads DGGITQSPKYLFRKEGQNVTLSCEQNLNHDAMYWYRQDPGQGLRLIYYSQIVNDFQKGDIAEGYSVSREKKESFPLTVTSAQKNPTAFYLCASSRGSLANYGYTFGSGTRLTVV.

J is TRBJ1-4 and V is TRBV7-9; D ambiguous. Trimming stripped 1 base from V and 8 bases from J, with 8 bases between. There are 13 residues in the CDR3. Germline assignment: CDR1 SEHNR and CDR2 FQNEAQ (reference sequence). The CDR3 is CASSLVEGEKLFF. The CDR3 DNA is TGTGCCAGCAGCTTAGTTGAGGGAGAAAAACTGTTTTTT.

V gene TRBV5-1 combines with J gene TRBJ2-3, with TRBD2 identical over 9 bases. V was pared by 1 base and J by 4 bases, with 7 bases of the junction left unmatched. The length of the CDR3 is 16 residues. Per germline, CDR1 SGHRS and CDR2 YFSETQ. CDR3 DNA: TGCGCCAGCAGCTTGCCCAGCGGGGGGAGATCAGATACGCAGTATTTT. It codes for CASSLPSGGRSDTQYF.

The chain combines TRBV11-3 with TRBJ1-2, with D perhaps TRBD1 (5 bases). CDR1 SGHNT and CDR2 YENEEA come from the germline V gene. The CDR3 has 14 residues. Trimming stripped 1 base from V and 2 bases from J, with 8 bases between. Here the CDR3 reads CASSLAEGNYGYTF. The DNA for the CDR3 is TGTGCCAGCAGCTTAGCCGAGGGGAACTATGGCTACACCTTC. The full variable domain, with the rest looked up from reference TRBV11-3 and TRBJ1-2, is EAGVVQSPRYKIIEKKQPVAFWCNPISGHNTLYWYLQNLGQGPELLIRYENEEAVDDSQLPKDRFSAERLKGVDSTLKIQPAELGDSAVYLCASSLAEGNYGYTFGSGTRLTVV.